This T cell receptor beta chain emerged from a study of shared clonotypes between healthy human individuals. About the research overall: Per-donor plates numbered three CD4 naive, three CD4 memory, two CD8 naive and one CD8 memory.

Investigators spread the genomic DNA of each subset evenly over several immunoSEQ plates. Measured with immunoSEQ multiplex PCR; TCRdb has only the in-frame clones, and not every one. The table shows 300,000 or so clones, with around 72% occurring only once. The CDR3 has 15 amino acids. Trimming stripped 4 bases from V and 1 base from J, with 13 bases between. CDR1 is SGHRS, CDR2 YFSETQ, per germline. The rearrangement uses TRBV5-1 and TRBJ2-3; D is undetermined. This clonotype was sampled from a man aged 25-40 years in good health. The sequencing input was memory CD4+ T cells sorted from blood. Subset meaning: CD45RA-negative fraction. The CDR3 here is CASSRNDPGTDTQYF. The CDR3 DNA follows: TGCGCCAGCAGCAGAAACGACCCGGGCACAGATACGCAGTATTTT.